This TCR beta chain is drawn from a study of T cell responses to AZD1222 COVID-19 vaccine. Assay used: immunoSEQ multiplex PCR; TCRdb lists only in-frame clones, some missing. The sample shows 95,000 to 150,000 clones, roughly 87% of them seen only once. Study findings and constraints: Baseline antibody screening turned up just six or seven seropositive AZD1222 recipients.

Germline V gene data show CDR1 as WSHSY and CDR2 as SAAADI. The CDR3 consists of 15 residues. The J segment lost 2 bases and the V segment lost 2 bases, leaving 4 bases of the junction unmatched. Comments on this clone: Its antigen is not known. At the DNA level, this CDR3 is encoded by other sequences in the same sample as well.

This chain links TRBV10-2 with TRBJ1-1, with 8 bases lining up with TRBD1. The sample consisted of peripheral blood, taken 28 days after the second AZD1222 dose. This sequence was found in an adult who received the AZD1222 COVID-19 vaccine. CDR3 coding DNA: TGCGCCAGCAGTGAGGGACAGGGAACTAACACTGAAGCTTTCTTT. Encoded protein: CASSEGQGTNTEAFF.